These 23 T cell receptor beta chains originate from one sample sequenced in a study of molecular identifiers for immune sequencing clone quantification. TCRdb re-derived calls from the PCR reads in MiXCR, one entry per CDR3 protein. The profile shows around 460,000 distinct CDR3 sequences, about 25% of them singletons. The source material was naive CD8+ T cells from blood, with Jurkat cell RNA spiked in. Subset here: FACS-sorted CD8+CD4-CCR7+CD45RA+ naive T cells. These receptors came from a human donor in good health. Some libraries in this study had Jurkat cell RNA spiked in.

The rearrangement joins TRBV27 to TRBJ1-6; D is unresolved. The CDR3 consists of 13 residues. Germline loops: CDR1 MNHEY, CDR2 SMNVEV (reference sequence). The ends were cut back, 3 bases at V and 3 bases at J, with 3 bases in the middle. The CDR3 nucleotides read TGTGCCAGCAGTTTTGGCTATAATTCACCCCTCCACTTT. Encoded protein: CASSFGYNSPLHF.

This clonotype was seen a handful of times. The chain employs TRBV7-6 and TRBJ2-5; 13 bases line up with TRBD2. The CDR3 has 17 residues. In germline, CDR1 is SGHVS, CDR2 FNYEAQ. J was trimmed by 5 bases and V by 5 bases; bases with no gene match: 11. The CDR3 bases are TGTGCCAGCAGCCTGAAACTCGGACTAGCGGGAGTGGAGACCCAGTACTTC. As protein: CASSLKLGLAGVETQYF.

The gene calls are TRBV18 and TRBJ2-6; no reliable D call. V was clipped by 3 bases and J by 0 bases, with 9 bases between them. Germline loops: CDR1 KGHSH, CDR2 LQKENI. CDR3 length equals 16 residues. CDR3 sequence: CASSPSQYSGANVLTF. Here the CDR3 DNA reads TGTGCCAGCTCACCTAGTCAGTACTCTGGGGCCAACGTCCTGACTTTC. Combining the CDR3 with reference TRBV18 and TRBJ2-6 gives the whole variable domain NAGVMQNPRHLVRRRGQEARLRCSPMKGHSHVYWYRQLPEEGLKFMVYLQKENIIDESGMPKERFSAEFPKEGPSILRIQQVVRGDSAAYFCASSPSQYSGANVLTFGAGSRLTVL.

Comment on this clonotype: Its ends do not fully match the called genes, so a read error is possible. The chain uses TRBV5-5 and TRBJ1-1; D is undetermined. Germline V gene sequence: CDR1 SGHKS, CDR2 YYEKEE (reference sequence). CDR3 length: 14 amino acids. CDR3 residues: CAGSISGMNTEAFF. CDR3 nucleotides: TGTGCCGGCAGCATCTCCGGCATGAACACTGAAGCTTTCTTT.

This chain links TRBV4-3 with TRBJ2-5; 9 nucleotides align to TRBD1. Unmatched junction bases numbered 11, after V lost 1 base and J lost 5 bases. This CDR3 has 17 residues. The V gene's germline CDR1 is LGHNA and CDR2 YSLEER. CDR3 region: CASSQVHPGQGWETQYF. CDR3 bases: TGCGCCAGCAGCCAAGTGCATCCGGGACAGGGTTGGGAGACCCAGTACTTC.

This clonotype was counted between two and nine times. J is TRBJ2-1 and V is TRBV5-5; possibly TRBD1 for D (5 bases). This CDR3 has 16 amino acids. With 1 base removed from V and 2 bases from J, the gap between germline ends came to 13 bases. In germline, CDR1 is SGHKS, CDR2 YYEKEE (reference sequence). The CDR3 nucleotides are TGTGCCAGCAGCTTGTTTCGGCAGGGTCCCTACAATGAGCAGTTCTTC. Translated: CASSLFRQGPYNEQFF.

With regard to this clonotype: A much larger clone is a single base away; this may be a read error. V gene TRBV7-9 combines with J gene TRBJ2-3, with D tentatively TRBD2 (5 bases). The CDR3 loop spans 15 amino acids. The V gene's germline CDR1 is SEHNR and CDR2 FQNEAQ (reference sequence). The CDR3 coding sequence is TGTGCCAGCAGCTTAGTCCTGCCTAGCACAGATACGAAGTATTTT. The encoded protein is CASSLVLPSTDTKYF.

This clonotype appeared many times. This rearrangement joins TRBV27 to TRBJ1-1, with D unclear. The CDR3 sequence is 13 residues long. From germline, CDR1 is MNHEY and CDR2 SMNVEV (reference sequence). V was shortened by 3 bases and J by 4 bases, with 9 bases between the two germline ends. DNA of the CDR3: TGTGCCAGCAGTTTCTCGCAGACCACTGAAGCTTTCTTT. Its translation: CASSFSQTTEAFF.

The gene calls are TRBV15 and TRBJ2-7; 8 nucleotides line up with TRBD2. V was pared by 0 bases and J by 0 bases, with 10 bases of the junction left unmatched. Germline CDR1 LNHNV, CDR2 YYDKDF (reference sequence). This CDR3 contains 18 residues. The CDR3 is CATSRDNTGGLVSYEQYF. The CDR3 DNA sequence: TGTGCCACCAGCAGAGATAACACGGGGGGGCTAGTCTCCTACGAGCAGTACTTC.

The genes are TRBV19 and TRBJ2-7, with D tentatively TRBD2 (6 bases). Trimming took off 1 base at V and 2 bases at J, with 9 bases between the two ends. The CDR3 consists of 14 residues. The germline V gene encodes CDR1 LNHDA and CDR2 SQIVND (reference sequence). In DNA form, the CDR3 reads TGTGCCAGTAGTATAGCCCGCGGGGCCTACGAGCAGTACTTC. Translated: CASSIARGAYEQYF.

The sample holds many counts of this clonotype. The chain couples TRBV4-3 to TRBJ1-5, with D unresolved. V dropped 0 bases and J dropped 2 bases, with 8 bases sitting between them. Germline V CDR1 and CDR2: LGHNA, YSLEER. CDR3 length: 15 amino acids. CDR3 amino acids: CASSQDTAGNQPQHF. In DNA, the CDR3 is TGCGCCAGCAGCCAAGATACGGCGGGCAATCAGCCCCAGCATTTT.

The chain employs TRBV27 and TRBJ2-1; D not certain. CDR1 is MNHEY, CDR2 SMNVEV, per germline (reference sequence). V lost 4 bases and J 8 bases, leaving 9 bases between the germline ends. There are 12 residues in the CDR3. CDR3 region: CASSYPGDEQFF. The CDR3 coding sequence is TGTGCCAGCAGTTACCCTGGCGATGAGCAGTTCTTC.

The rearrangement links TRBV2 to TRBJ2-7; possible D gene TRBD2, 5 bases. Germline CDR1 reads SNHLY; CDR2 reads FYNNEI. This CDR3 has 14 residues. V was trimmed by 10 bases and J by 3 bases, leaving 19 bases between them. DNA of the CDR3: TGTGCCACCATAACCGAGGGTCCCAACTACGAGCAGTACTTC. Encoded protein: CATITEGPNYEQYF.

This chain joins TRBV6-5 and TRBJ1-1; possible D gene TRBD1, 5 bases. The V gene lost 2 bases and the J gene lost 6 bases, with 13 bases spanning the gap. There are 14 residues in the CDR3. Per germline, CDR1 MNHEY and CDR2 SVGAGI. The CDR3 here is CASSYGAGFPEAFF. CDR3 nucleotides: TGTGCCAGCAGTTACGGGGCAGGGTTTCCTGAAGCTTTCTTT.

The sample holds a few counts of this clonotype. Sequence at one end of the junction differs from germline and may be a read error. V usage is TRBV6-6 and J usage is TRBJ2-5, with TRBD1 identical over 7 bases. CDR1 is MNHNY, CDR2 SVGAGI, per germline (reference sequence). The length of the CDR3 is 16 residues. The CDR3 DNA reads TGTGCCAGCAGTCCCGGACAGGAGTATGTGGAAGAGCCCCAGTACTTC. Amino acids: CASSPGQEYVEEPQYF.

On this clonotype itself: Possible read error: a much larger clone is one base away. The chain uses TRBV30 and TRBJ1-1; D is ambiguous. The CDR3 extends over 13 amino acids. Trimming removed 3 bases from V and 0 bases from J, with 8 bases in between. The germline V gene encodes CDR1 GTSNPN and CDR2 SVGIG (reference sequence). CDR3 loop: CAWRGPMNTEAFF. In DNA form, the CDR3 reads TGTGCCTGGAGGGGCCCTATGAACACTGAAGCTTTCTTT.

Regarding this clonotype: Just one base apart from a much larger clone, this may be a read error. CDR3 sequence reads: CASSAGRLDEQFF. As DNA, the CDR3 is TGTGCCAGCTCCGCGGGGCGGCTGGATGAGCAGTTCTTC. The chain joins TRBV12-3 or TRBV12-4 to TRBJ2-1; weak D call: TRBD2 (6 bases). The CDR3 length is 13 residues. Trimming stripped 8 bases from V and 8 bases from J, with 16 bases between.

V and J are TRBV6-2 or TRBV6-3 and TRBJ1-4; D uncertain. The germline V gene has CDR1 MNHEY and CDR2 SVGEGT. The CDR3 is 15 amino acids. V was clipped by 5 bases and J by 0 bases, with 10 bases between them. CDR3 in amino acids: CASSARTPTNEKLFF. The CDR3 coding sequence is TGTGCCAGCAGTGCCCGGACTCCAACTAATGAAAAACTGTTTTTT.

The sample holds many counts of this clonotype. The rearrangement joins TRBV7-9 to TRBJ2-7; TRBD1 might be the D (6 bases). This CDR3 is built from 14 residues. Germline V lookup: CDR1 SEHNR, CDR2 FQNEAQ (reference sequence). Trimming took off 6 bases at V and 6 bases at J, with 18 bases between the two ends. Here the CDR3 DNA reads TGTGCCAGCAGTTCGGTCCTTACAGGGACCGAGCAGTACTTC. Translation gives CASSSVLTGTEQYF.

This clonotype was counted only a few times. CDR3 coding DNA: TGTGCCAGCAGTTTACAGGTAGATGATGAGCAGTTCTTC. Its protein is CASSLQVDDEQFF. The chain recombines TRBV27 with TRBJ2-1; D is ambiguous. The CDR3 spans 13 residues. The germline V gene encodes CDR1 MNHEY and CDR2 SMNVEV (reference sequence). V gave up 2 bases and J gave up 8 bases, with 10 bases separating them.

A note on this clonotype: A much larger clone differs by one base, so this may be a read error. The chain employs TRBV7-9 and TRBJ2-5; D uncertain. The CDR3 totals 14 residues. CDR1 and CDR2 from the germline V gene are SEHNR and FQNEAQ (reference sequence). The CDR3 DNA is TGTGCCAGCAGCGACGGTCTTTTTCTTGAGACCCAGTGCTTC. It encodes CASSDGLFLETQCF.

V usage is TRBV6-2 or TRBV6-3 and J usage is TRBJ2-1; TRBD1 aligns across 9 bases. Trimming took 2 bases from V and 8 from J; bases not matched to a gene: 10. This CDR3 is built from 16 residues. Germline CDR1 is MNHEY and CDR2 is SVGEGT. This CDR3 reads CASSYSAGTGFYEQFF. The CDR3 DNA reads TGTGCCAGCAGTTACAGCGCCGGGACAGGGTTTTATGAGCAGTTCTTC.

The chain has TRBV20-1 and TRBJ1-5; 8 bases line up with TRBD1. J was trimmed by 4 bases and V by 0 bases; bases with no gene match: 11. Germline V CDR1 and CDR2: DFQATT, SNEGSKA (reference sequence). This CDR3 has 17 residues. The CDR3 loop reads CSARDIQGTGLNQPQHF. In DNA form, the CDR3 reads TGCAGTGCTAGAGATATTCAAGGGACAGGCCTAAATCAGCCCCAGCATTTT.